These 11 T cell receptor beta chains originate from one sample sequenced in a study of blood T cell repertoires in COVID-19. Data came from immunoSEQ multiplex PCR; TCRdb stores just in-frame clones and leaves some out. The sample carries 150,000 to 200,000 clones, about 80% recorded once. The material sequenced was peripheral blood. These TCRs come from a woman older than 75 with acute or convalescent COVID-19.

This clone was counted only a few times. The rearrangement links TRBV5-8 to TRBJ2-6, with D perhaps matching TRBD1 (6 bases). Between the trimmed V and J ends, which lost 2 bases and 4 bases, there was a span of 10 bases. The length of the CDR3 is 15 residues. Germline V gene data show CDR1 as SGHTS and CDR2 as YDEGEE. The CDR3 bases are TGTGCCAGCAGCTTTACAGGGTCCGGGGCCAACGTCCTGACTTTC. Translated: CASSFTGSGANVLTF.

The rearrangement joins TRBV20-1 to TRBJ2-7, with 9 bases lining up with TRBD1. The CDR3 contains 15 residues. CDR1 and CDR2 (germline): DFQATT, SNEGSKA (reference sequence). Unmatched junction bases numbered 10, after V lost 3 bases and J lost 4 bases. The DNA for the CDR3 is TGCAGTGCTAGTTTTCCGGGACAGGGTTGGTACGAGCAGTACTTC. Amino acid sequence: CSASFPGQGWYEQYF.

This chain uses TRBV7-8 with TRBJ2-1, with TRBD2 matching over 9 bases. Germline CDR1 and CDR2: SGHVS and FQNEAQ. The CDR3 length is 15 residues. The V segment lost 5 bases and the J segment 4 bases; nucleotides outside the gene matches: 6. The CDR3 loop is CASSTRTSEYNEQFF. In DNA, the CDR3 is TGTGCCAGCAGCACCCGGACTAGCGAATACAATGAGCAGTTCTTC.

The chain combines TRBV5-1 with TRBJ1-2, with 8 bases fitting TRBD1. V lost 0 bases, J lost 6 bases, and 7 bases stayed unmatched. Germline-derived CDR1 and CDR2 are SGHRS and YFSETQ. The CDR3 has 15 residues. CDR3 region: CASSLATQGAHGYTF. CDR3 nucleotide sequence: TGCGCCAGCAGCTTGGCGACGCAGGGGGCGCATGGCTACACCTTC.

The chain employs TRBV7-9 and TRBJ2-5; 9 bases line up with TRBD2. V dropped 1 base and J dropped 5; count of bases not matched to a gene: 8. Per germline, CDR1 SEHNR and CDR2 FQNEAQ (reference sequence). CDR3 length: 16 amino acids. The CDR3, as DNA: TGTGCCAGCAGCTTAGAGGCGGGAGGGCCCCGGGAGACCCAGTACTTC. It is translated as CASSLEAGGPRETQYF.

This rearrangement joins TRBV18 to TRBJ1-2; 8 positions agree with TRBD1. CDR3 length: 14 amino acids. Per the germline V gene, CDR1 is KGHSH and CDR2 is LQKENI. V was clipped by 3 bases and J by 6 bases; unmatched bases: 6. CDR3 sequence (DNA): TGTGCCAGCTCACCGTTTGACAGGGGTGATGGCTACACCTTC. Protein product: CASSPFDRGDGYTF. The whole variable domain, filled in from reference TRBV18 and TRBJ1-2, reads NAGVMQNPRHLVRRRGQEARLRCSPMKGHSHVYWYRQLPEEGLKFMVYLQKENIIDESGMPKERFSAEFPKEGPSILRIQQVVRGDSAAYFCASSPFDRGDGYTFGSGTRLTVV.

On this clone itself: This CDR3 is also generated by other DNA sequences in the sample. The gene calls are TRBV20-1 and TRBJ2-5, with a weak D call TRBD1 (5 bases). CDR1 is DFQATT, CDR2 SNEGSKA, per germline (reference sequence). The CDR3 is 12 residues long. Trimming removed 3 bases at V and 2 bases at J, with 7 bases between. For the CDR3, the DNA is TGCAGTGCTAGTCCAGGGCAAGAGACCCAGTACTTC. Residues: CSASPGQETQYF.

The chain couples TRBV7-9 to TRBJ1-3; D remains unclear. Germline loops: CDR1 SEHNR, CDR2 FQNEAQ (reference sequence). There are 15 residues in the CDR3. With 4 bases removed from V and 4 bases from J, the gap between germline ends came to 14 bases. CDR3 nucleotides: TGTGCCAGCAGCTCGCTATTGGGAGGGGGAAACACCATATATTTT. It yields the protein CASSSLLGGGNTIYF.

The rearrangement links TRBV5-4 to TRBJ2-3; TRBD2 agrees at 9 bases. In germline, CDR1 is SGHNT, CDR2 YYREEE (reference sequence). The CDR3 contains 15 residues. Unmatched junction bases numbered 7, after V lost 3 bases and J lost 5 bases. The CDR3 is CASSSGLALKDTQYF. The CDR3 nucleotides read TGTGCCAGCAGCTCTGGACTAGCGCTTAAAGATACGCAGTATTTT. The whole variable domain, filled in from reference TRBV5-4 and TRBJ2-3, reads ETGVTQSPTHLIKTRGQQVTLRCSSQSGHNTVSWYQQALGQGPQFIFQYYREEENGRGNFPPRFSGLQFPNYSSELNVNALELDDSALYLCASSSGLALKDTQYFGPGTRLTVL.

The DNA for the CDR3 is TGTGCCAGCAGCTTAGATCCCTTCCCTAGCACAGATACGCAGTATTTT. Amino acid sequence: CASSLDPFPSTDTQYF. This sequence joins TRBV7-2 and TRBJ2-3; unclear D gene. This CDR3 region has 16 residues. Trimming took off 1 base at V and 0 bases at J, with 11 bases between the two ends. Germline CDR1 and CDR2: SGHTA and FQGNSA.

The rearrangement links TRBV5-1 to TRBJ2-3, with a tentative D call TRBD1 (6 bases). This CDR3 has 16 amino acids. V lost 4 bases to trimming and J lost 0 bases, with 15 bases between them. Germline V gene lookup returns CDR1 SGHRS and CDR2 YFSETQ. CDR3 region: CASSLTGFSSTDTQYF. CDR3 sequence (DNA): TGCGCCAGCAGCCTCACAGGGTTTTCTAGCACAGATACGCAGTATTTT.